This is a list of T cell receptor beta chains from one sample in a study of metastatic and nonmetastatic thyroid tumors. TCRdb re-called clones via MiXCR from the PCR reads. The table lists about 82,000 clones, 9.5% to 15% of them singletons. The sample consisted of tumor tissue. The origin of the receptors is a female donor with papillary thyroid cancer or a benign thyroid nodule (not recorded which). Some clones in this sample may be carry-over from other donors' samples. Both conserved end residues are part of each CDR3. Fields, in order: V gene, clone size, CDR3 protein. For some rows the clone size is stated as once, few or many, or as a class when expanded; others skip it.

>TRBV6-1|few
CASSASGGYGYTF
>TRBV27|.
CANSLLGLRGEQFF
>TRBV12-3/TRBV12-4|many
CASSLLSDPKFSFF
>TRBV6-2/TRBV6-3|many
CASSYTGGSGANVLTF
>TRBV20-1|many
CSASQGAGFGGELFF
>TRBV11-2|many
CASSSNRGLEGYTF
>TRBV15|many
CATGTREGFNEQFF
>TRBV2|many
CASLGRKTQYF
>TRBV27|many
CASSFIGRGGANVLTF
>TRBV6-1|many
CASTEHGTGKKETQYF
>TRBV20-1|many
CSATDPFGSYNEQFF
>TRBV12-3/TRBV12-4|many
CASSAGQGIRGTQYF
>TRBV10-2|many
CASRTPEWPNYEQYF
>TRBV5-1|many
CASSRTSGRALGELSF
>TRBV2|many
CASDLRTSGRARGETQYF
>TRBV6-2/TRBV6-3|many
CASRPGQTNQPQHF
>TRBV20-1|many
CSAFPGTGGRTDTQYF
>TRBV20-1|many
CSANPILGWESTDTQYF
>TRBV20-1|many
CSARGDWLAGFSSYEQYF
>TRBV18|.
CASSPRSGTGSGNTIYF
>TRBV27|few
CASSSKATSREKLFF
>TRBV20-1|.
CSARSGVEMSGQFF
>TRBV20-1|many
CSASRTEMNTEAFF
>TRBV2|many
CASSGGTGTMNTEAFF
>TRBV20-1|many
CSARVGQGVGEAFF
>TRBV9|many
CASSVATFSTDTQYF
>TRBV5-1|many
CASSPRTGQNTEAFF
>TRBV6-1|.
CASGGTRESGEQFF
>TRBV20-1|many
CSAPSPLAGVYNEQFF
>TRBV15|many
CATSRLLAKNIQYF
>TRBV11-2|.
CASKPGGAYEQYF
>TRBV6-1|many
CASNAGGGTEAFF
>TRBV24-1|many
CATSGGDTLQETQYF
>TRBV6-1|many
CASSHGGNGNTIYF
>TRBV7-7|.
CASSLGTSGRETQYF
>TRBV2|.
CASSRLSGWPHEQFF
>TRBV4-2|few
CASSQTDLAGGPGNEQFF
>TRBV27|many
CASSFLWFSGANVLTF
>TRBV19|many
CASQTGRNTIYF
>TRBV27|many
CASSLGTSGNNEQFF
>TRBV20-1|many
CSASRGGRELGYTF
>TRBV6-1|many
CASRVGLAVSNSPLHF
>TRBV27|many
CASSLFRGRTDTQYF
>TRBV20-1|many
CSARVAGAGGELFF
>TRBV13|many
CASSAFGVAGAVEQYF
>TRBV10-3|many
CAIRSSGGPGEDTQYF
>TRBV9|.
CASSPRWRGEQYF
>TRBV5-1|.
CASSLADYGYTF
>TRBV6-2/TRBV6-3|many
CASSYSRAANEQFF
>TRBV5-4|few
CASSWANREQFF
>TRBV6-1|many
CASSRGQSYEQYF
>TRBV6-1|.
CASSEYNRGLGDEKLFF
>TRBV6-5|many
CASSYSTGNYGYTF